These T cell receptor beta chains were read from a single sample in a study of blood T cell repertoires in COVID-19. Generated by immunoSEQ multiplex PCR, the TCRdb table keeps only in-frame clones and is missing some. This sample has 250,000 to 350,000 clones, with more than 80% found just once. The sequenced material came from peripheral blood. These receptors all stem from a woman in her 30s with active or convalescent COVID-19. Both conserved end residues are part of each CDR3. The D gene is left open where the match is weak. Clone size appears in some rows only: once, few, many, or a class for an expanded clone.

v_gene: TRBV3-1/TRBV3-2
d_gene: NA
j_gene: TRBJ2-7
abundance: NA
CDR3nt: TGTGCCAGCAGCCAAGTCGACGGGTACGAGCAGTACTTC
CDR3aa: CASSQVDGYEQYF

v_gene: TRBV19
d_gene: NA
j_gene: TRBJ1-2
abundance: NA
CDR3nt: TGTGCCAGTAGTACTCCGCGCGGAGTCGGCTATGGCTACACCTTC
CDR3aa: CASSTPRGVGYGYTF

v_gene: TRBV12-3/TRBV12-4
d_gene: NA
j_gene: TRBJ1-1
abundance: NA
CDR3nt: TGTGCCAGCAGTTTGTTCGGGGGTGAAGCTTTCTTT
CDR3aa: CASSLFGGEAFF

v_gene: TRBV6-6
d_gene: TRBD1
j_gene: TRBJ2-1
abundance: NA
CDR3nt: TGTGCCAGCAGTTACTTCGGACAGGGTGCTAATGAGCAGTTCTTC
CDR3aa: CASSYFGQGANEQFF

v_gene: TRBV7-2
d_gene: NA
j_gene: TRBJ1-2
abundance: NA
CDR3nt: TGTGCCAGCAGCCTACGACACGACAGGTATGGCTACACCTTC
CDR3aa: CASSLRHDRYGYTF

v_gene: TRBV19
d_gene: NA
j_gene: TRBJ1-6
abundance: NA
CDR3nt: TGTGCCAGTAGTCTTCGGGAGGAAAAACCCCTCCACTTT
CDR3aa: CASSLREEKPLHF

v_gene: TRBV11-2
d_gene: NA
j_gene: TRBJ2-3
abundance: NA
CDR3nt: TGTGCCAGCAGCTTAGGGGCGGGGCGGGATACGCAGTATTTT
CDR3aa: CASSLGAGRDTQYF

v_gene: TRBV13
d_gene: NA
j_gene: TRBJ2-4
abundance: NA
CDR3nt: TGTGCCAGCAGCCTGAGGACTGACCAAAGTGCGGACATTCAGTACTTC
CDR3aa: CASSLRTDQSADIQYF

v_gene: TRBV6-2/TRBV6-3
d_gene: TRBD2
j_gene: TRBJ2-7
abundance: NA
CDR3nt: TGTGCCAGCAGTATGACTAGCCAAACCTCCGAGCAGTACTTC
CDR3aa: CASSMTSQTSEQYF

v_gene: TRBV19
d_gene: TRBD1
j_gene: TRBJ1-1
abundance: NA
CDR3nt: TGTGCCAGTAGTGCTATGGACAGGAAGAACACTGAAGCTTTCTTT
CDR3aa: CASSAMDRKNTEAFF

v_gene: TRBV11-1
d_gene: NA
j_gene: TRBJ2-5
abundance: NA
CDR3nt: TGTGCCAGCAGCCCTCGAGTGGACGGCTCGGGGGAGACCCAGTACTTC
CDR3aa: CASSPRVDGSGETQYF

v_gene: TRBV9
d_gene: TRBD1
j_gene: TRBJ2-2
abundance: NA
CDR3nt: TGTGCCAGCAGCGTAGGGACAGGGGCGACCGGGGAGCTGTTTTTT
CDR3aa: CASSVGTGATGELFF

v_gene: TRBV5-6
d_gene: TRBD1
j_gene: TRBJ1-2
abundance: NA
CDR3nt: TGTGCCAGCAGCTTAGGACAGGGGAGAGATGGCTACACCTTC
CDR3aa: CASSLGQGRDGYTF

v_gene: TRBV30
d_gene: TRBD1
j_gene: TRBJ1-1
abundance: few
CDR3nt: TGTGCCTCCTACAGGGGATGGACTGAAGCTTTCTTT
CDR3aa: CASYRGWTEAFF

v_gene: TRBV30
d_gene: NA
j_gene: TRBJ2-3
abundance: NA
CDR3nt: TGTGCCTGGGGAAATGGGGGGGCCCTTACGCAGTATTTT
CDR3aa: CAWGNGGALTQYF

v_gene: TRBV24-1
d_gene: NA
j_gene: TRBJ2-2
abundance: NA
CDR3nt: TGTGCCACCAGTGATTGGGAGGTAAATGGCCCCGGGGAGCTGTTTTTT
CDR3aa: CATSDWEVNGPGELFF

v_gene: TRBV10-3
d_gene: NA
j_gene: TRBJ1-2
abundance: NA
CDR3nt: TGTGCCATCAGTGAGTCCTCCCTTTATGGCTACACCTTC
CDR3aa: CAISESSLYGYTF

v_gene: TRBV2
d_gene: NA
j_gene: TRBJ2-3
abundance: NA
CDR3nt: TGTGCCAGCAGTGGCGAGGGCACAGATACGCAGTATTTT
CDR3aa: CASSGEGTDTQYF

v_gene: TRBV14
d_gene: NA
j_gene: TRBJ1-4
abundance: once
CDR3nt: TGTGCCAGCAGCAGTTCGGGGAGTGAAAAACTGTTTTTT
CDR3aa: CASSSSGSEKLFF

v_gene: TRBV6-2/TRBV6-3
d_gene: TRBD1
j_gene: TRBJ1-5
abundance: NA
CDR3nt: TGTGCCAGCAGTATCCACAGGGGACAGCCCCAGCATTTT
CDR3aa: CASSIHRGQPQHF

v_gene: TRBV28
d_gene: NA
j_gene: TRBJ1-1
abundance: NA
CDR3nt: TGTGAAGTGTCTTCGGGCACTGAAGCTTTCTTT
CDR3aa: CEVSSGTEAFF

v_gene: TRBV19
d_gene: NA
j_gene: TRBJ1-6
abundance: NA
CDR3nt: TGTGCCACCAGAGGAAACAGGCGGACCAATTCACCCCTCCACTTT
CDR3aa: CATRGNRRTNSPLHF

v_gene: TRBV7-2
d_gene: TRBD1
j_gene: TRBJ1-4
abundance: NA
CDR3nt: TGTGCCAGCAGCCCGAGACAGGGGCGGGAGGAAAAACTGTTTTTT
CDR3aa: CASSPRQGREEKLFF

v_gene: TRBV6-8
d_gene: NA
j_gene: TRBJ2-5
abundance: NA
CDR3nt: TGTGCCAGCAGTTCTCAAAGAGTTGGGACCCAGTACTTC
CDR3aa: CASSSQRVGTQYF

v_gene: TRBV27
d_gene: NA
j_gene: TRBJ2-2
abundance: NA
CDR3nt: TGTGCCAGCCTAAAACAGGGTACCGGGGAGCTGTTTTTT
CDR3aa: CASLKQGTGELFF

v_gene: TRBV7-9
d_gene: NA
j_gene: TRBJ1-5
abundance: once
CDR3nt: TGTGCCAGCAGCTCAGATGCGGATCAGCCCCAGCATTTT
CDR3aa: CASSSDADQPQHF

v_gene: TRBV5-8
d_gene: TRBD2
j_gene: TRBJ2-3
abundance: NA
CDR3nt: TGTGCCAGCAGCAAGGGACTAGCGAGCACAGATACGCAGTATTTT
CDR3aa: CASSKGLASTDTQYF

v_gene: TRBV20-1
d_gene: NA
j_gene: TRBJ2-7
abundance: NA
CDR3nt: TGCAGTGCTAGTTCCTCAGGGGATGACCCCACCGCCTTC
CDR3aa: CSASSSGDDPTAF

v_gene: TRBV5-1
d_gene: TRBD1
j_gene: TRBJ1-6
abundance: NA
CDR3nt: TGCGCCAGCAGCACGGGACAGGGAGGGAATTCACCCCTCCACTTT
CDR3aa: CASSTGQGGNSPLHF

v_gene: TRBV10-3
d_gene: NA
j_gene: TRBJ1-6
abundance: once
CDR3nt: TGTGCCATCAGTGAAGGAGGGGCAGGCTCACCCCTCCACTTT
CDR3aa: CAISEGGAGSPLHF

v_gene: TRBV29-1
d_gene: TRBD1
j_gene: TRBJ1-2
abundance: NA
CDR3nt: TGCAGCGTTGAGACAGGGGACGTCTATGGCTACACCTTC
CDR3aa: CSVETGDVYGYTF

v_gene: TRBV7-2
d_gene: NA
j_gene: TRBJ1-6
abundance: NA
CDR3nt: TGTGCCAGCAGCTCACAGGGACCTTCGAATTCACCCCTCCACTTT
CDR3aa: CASSSQGPSNSPLHF

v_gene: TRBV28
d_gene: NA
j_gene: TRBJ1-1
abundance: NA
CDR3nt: TGTGCCAGCAGTTTAGCGGTGGGTATGAACACTGAAGCTTTCTTT
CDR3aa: CASSLAVGMNTEAFF

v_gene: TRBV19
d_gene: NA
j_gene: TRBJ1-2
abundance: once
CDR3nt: TGTGCCAGTAGTATCCCCTCCAGGCGGGGCATGTTGGGCTACACCTTC
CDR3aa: CASSIPSRRGMLGYTF

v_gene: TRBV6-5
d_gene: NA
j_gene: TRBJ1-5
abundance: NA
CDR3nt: TGTGCCAGCAGTCCCCGTGGGCGGGGTCAGCCCCAGCATTTT
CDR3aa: CASSPRGRGQPQHF

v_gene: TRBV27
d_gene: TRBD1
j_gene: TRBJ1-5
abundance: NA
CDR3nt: TGTGCCAGCAGTAGACAGGGACCAAATCAGCCCCAGCATTTT
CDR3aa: CASSRQGPNQPQHF

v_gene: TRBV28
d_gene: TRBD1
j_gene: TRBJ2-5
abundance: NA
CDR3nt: TGTGCCAGCAGTTCGCCGACAGGGGATAGGGAGACCCAGTACTTC
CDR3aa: CASSSPTGDRETQYF

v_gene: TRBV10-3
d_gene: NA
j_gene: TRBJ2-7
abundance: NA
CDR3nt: TGTGCCACCAATTCACAGGGATCCTACGAGCAGTACTTC
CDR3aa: CATNSQGSYEQYF

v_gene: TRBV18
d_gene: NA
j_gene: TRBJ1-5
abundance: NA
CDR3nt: TGTGCCAGCTCACGCGAATCTACAGGGAGCAATCAGCCCCAGCATTTT
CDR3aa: CASSRESTGSNQPQHF

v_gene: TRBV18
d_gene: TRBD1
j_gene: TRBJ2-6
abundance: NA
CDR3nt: TGTGCCAGCTCCGAGGGGACAGCCTACTCTGGGGCCAACGTCCTGACTTTC
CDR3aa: CASSEGTAYSGANVLTF

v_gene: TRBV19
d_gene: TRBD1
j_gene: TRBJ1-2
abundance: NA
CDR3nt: TGTGCCAGTAGTGCTCCGGGACAGGGTAACTATGGCTACACCTTC
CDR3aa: CASSAPGQGNYGYTF

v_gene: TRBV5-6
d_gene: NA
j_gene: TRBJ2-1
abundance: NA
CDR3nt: TGTGCCAGCAGCCCGTTAAGCCCCTACAATGAGCAGTTCTTC
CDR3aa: CASSPLSPYNEQFF

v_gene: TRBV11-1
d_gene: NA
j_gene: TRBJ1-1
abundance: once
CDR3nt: TGTGCCAGCAGCCAGCTGGGGGGTGGCACTGAAGCTTTCTTT
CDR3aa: CASSQLGGGTEAFF

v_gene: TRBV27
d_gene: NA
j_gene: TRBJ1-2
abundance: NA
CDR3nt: TGTGGCTGGCGGGGGTTTAACTATGGCTACACCTTC
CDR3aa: CGWRGFNYGYTF

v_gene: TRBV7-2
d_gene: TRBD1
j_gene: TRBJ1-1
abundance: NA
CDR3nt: TGTGCCAGCAGCCCCATTTCCGGGACAGGGGTCACTGAAGCTTTCTTT
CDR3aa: CASSPISGTGVTEAFF

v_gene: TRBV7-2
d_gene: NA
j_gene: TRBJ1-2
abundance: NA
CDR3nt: TGTGCCAGTACAACAGGCGCGGGGCTCGTTAACTATGGCTACACCTTC
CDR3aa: CASTTGAGLVNYGYTF